This T cell receptor beta chain was recovered during a study of blood T cell repertoires in COVID-19. The overall study: COVID-19 samples collected from the United States, Italy and Spain covered acute and convalescent phases. The analysed material was cDNA or gDNA that came from T cells, B-cell-depleted T cells, or PBMCs.

As originally analysed: Nucleated cell counts were estimated from reference gene primer amplification. The repertoire was sequenced with immunoSEQ multiplex PCR; TCRdb's copy has only in-frame clones and lacks some. The V and J calls and the clone size are those of that table, but D and trimming were determined from the DNA. The repertoire includes tens of thousands of clones, under 95% of them detected once, and approximately 6% sits in the top ten. This TCR was sampled from a man in his 70s with active COVID-19. The specimen was peripheral blood.

The CDR3 DNA reads TGTGCCACCTGCCCCAGGGAAGACGGGGAGCTGTTTTTT. Amino acids: CATCPREDGELFF. The V call is TRBV10-3, the J call TRBJ2-2, with TRBD1 as a possible D gene (5 bases). The V gene's germline CDR1 is ENHRY and CDR2 SYGVKD. V was pared by 10 bases and J by 7 bases, with 16 bases between. This CDR3 is 13 amino acids long.